The source of this T cell receptor beta chain is a study of blood T cell repertoires in COVID-19. At the level of the study: The United States, Italy and Spain supplied acute and convalescent COVID-19 samples. The analysed material was cDNA or gDNA that came from T cells, B-cell-depleted T cells, or PBMCs.

V lost 6 bases, J lost 1 base, and 10 bases lay in between. The CDR3 has 13 amino acids. CDR1 and CDR2 from the germline V gene are SGHAT and FQNNGV. In the authors' methods: Reference gene primer amplification gave nucleated cell count estimates. Clones were read by immunoSEQ multiplex PCR, and TCRdb kept only the in-frame ones, dropping some. V, J and clone size were drawn from that table, and D and trimming were deduced from the DNA. Of roughly 100,000 clones in the sample, about 90% were seen once. This clonotype was obtained from a human donor in a cohort sampled during active COVID-19. The J gene is TRBJ2-7, the V gene TRBV11-2, with D unclear. What was sequenced was peripheral blood. CDR3 region: CASRIDGSYEQYF. The DNA of the CDR3 is TGTGCCAGCAGAATAGACGGGTCCTACGAGCAGTACTTC.